This T cell receptor beta chain was captured in a study of blood T cell repertoires in COVID-19. The overall study: Nucleic acid was either cDNA or gDNA, and it came from T cells, B-cell-depleted T cells, or PBMCs.

J was trimmed by 2 bases and V by 4 bases; bases with no gene match: 10. There are 17 residues in the CDR3. In germline, CDR1 is SGHAT, CDR2 FQNNGV. As processed by the authors: The authors estimated nucleated cell counts from reference gene primer amplification. The assay was immunoSEQ multiplex PCR, and TCRdb's table has in-frame clones only and misses some. That table gives V, J and clone size, and the DNA gave D and trimming. Of some 260,000 clones in the sample, over 70% were seen once. The genes are TRBV11-2 and TRBJ2-7; 11 nucleotides align to TRBD2. This TCR derives from a woman in her 70s with COVID-19, enrolled during active disease. The material sequenced was peripheral blood. The CDR3: CASSSPGLAGLPYEQYF. CDR3 in DNA: TGTGCCAGCAGCTCACCAGGACTAGCGGGTTTACCCTACGAGCAGTACTTC. The full variable domain, rest sourced from reference TRBV11-2 and TRBJ2-7, is EAGVAQSPRYKIIEKRQSVAFWCNPISGHATLYWYQQILGQGPKLLIQFQNNGVVDDSQLPKDRFSAERLKGVDSTLKIQPAKLEDSAVYLCASSSPGLAGLPYEQYFGPGTRLTVT.